These T cell receptor beta chains were read from a single sample in a study of neurological immune-mediated disorders. MiXCR, run by TCRdb on the 5' RACE reads, gives a single entry per CDR3 protein. Here the sample spans approximately 40,000 distinct CDR3 sequences, about a fifth being singletons. Source material: PBMCs. These receptors were collected from a man aged 55 to 69 with HTLV-1-associated myelopathy (HAM/TSP). CDR3s include the opening cysteine and the closing phenylalanine or tryptophan. Fields, in order: clone size, V gene, D gene, J gene, CDR3 protein, CDR3 DNA. The D gene is left open where the match is weak. For some rows the clone size is stated as once, few or many, or as a class when expanded; others skip it.

>many|TRBV29-1|TRBD2|TRBJ2-5
CSVEGTFKGGSGRAETQYF
TGCAGCGTTGAAGGGACCTTTAAAGGGGGTAGCGGGAGGGCTGAGACCCAGTACTTC
>.|TRBV27|TRBD1|TRBJ2-7
CASSLSYAGQVTLGPSYEQYF
TGTGCCAGCAGTTTATCGTACGCGGGACAGGTCACCCTGGGTCCATCCTACGAGCAGTACTTC
>many|TRBV7-9|.|TRBJ1-1
CASSLDEGRGTEAFF
TGTGCCAGCAGCTTAGATGAGGGGCGCGGGACTGAAGCTTTCTTT
>many|TRBV12-3/TRBV12-4|.|TRBJ1-1
CASSFLGGANTEAFF
TGTGCCAGCAGCTTCCTTGGAGGGGCGAACACTGAAGCTTTCTTT
>many|TRBV29-1|.|TRBJ2-7
CSVEDPRRLQYF
TGCAGCGTTGAAGATCCCCGCAGGTTACAGTACTTC
>many|TRBV5-6|TRBD1|TRBJ2-3
CASSLGGQSTDTQYF
TGTGCCAGCAGCTTGGGGGGACAGAGCACAGATACGCAGTATTTT
>many|TRBV28|TRBD2|TRBJ2-7
CASTPVGGVIYEQYF
TGTGCCAGCACCCCCGTTGGGGGGGTAATCTACGAGCAGTACTTC
>once|TRBV5-4|.|TRBJ1-1
CASSLDRFEAFF
TGTGCCAGCAGCCTCGACAGGTTTGAAGCTTTCTTT
>many|TRBV20-1|TRBD2|TRBJ2-1
CSARAGTSGRLEQFF
TGCAGTGCTAGAGCCGGGACTAGCGGGAGACTCGAGCAGTTCTTC
>many|TRBV12-3/TRBV12-4|.|TRBJ2-7
CASSFVEVAYEQYF
TGTGCCAGCAGTTTCGTAGAAGTGGCGTACGAGCAGTACTTC
>many|TRBV29-1|.|TRBJ2-3
CSVERMGDTQYF
TGCAGCGTTGAGCGGATGGGAGATACGCAGTATTTT
>many|TRBV6-5|TRBD2|TRBJ2-7
CASSRLTSGRAPYEQYF
TGTGCCAGCAGCCGACTGACTAGCGGGAGGGCCCCCTACGAGCAGTACTTC
>many|TRBV18|.|TRBJ1-1
CASSAGDTEAFF
TGTGCCAGCTCGGCAGGGGACACTGAAGCTTTCTTT
>many|TRBV6-5|.|TRBJ1-2
CASNGRAGNYGYTF
TGTGCCAGCAACGGTCGCGCGGGTAACTATGGCTACACCTTC
>many|TRBV6-6|.|TRBJ1-5
CASSYYGEGNQPQHF
TGTGCCAGCAGTTACTACGGGGAAGGCAATCAGCCCCAGCATTTT
>many|TRBV2|TRBD1|TRBJ2-3
CASSGQGQRQYF
TGTGCCAGCAGTGGACAGGGGCAACGGCAGTATTTT
>many|TRBV4-2|.|TRBJ1-4
CASSQDQGLGEKLFF
TGTGCCAGCAGCCAAGATCAGGGATTAGGAGAAAAACTGTTTTTT
>once|TRBV4-3|.|TRBJ1-2
CASSQDRGREVGGYTF
TGCGCCAGCAGCCAAGATCGGGGCAGGGAAGTAGGTGGCTACACCTTC
>many|TRBV25-1|.|TRBJ1-4
CASSRTRQNNEKLFF
TGTGCCAGCAGCCGGACTAGGCAGAATAATGAAAAACTGTTTTTT
>many|TRBV20-1|.|TRBJ1-6
CSASSTGNLDNSPLHF
TGCAGTGCTAGTTCTACAGGGAATCTCGATAATTCACCCCTCCACTTT
>many|TRBV5-1|.|TRBJ1-1
CASSLYEGSNTEAFF
TGCGCCAGCAGCTTGTACGAGGGCTCGAACACTGAAGCTTTCTTT
>many|TRBV29-1|.|TRBJ1-1
CSVARGPGTEAFF
TGCAGCGTTGCGCGAGGGCCCGGCACTGAAGCTTTCTTT
>many|TRBV20-1|.|TRBJ2-7
CSARAPVLGNEQYF
TGCAGTGCTAGAGCCCCCGTCTTAGGAAACGAGCAGTACTTC
>.|TRBV20-1|.|TRBJ2-7
CSAPSTISYEQYF
TGCAGTGCGCCCAGTACTATCTCCTACGAGCAGTACTTC
>many|TRBV20-1|TRBD2|TRBJ2-1
CSATAEWLDTGTKTYNEQFF
TGCAGTGCTACCGCCGAGTGGCTTGATACCGGGACTAAGACATACAATGAGCAGTTCTTC
>once|TRBV27|.|TRBJ1-1
CASSRSRRGFEAFF
TGTGCCAGCAGTAGGTCGCGGCGGGGGTTTGAAGCTTTCTTT
>many|TRBV12-3/TRBV12-4|TRBD2|TRBJ2-1
CASSLGGGDGEQFF
TGTGCCAGCAGTTTGGGGGGAGGGGATGGTGAGCAGTTCTTC
>many|TRBV7-8|TRBD1|TRBJ2-7
CASSPGQGTGEQYF
TGTGCCAGCAGCCCAGGACAGGGAACTGGGGAGCAGTACTTC
>many|TRBV18|.|TRBJ1-4
CASSPRQLEKLFF
TGTGCCAGCTCACCCCGACAGTTAGAAAAACTGTTTTTT
>.|TRBV21-1|.|TRBJ2-7
CASSKLAGSNEQYF
TGTGCCAGCAGCAAATTAGCAGGTAGCAACGAGCAGTACTTC
>many|TRBV7-2|TRBD1|TRBJ2-7
CASSSDRGVNEQYF
TGTGCCAGCAGCTCGGACAGGGGGGTCAACGAGCAGTACTTC
>many|TRBV6-5|TRBD1|TRBJ1-6
CATRGQVSPLHF
TGTGCCACACGGGGACAGGTTTCACCCCTCCACTTT
>.|TRBV10-3|.|TRBJ2-3
CAISERGEFGADTQYF
TGTGCCATCAGTGAGCGAGGGGAGTTCGGAGCAGATACGCAGTATTTT
>many|TRBV5-1|TRBD2|TRBJ2-1
CASSLAGGGVTINEQFF
TGCGCCAGCAGCTTGGCCGGTGGGGGGGTCACCATCAATGAGCAGTTCTTC
>.|TRBV9|.|TRBJ2-1
CASSVDLEFYNEQFF
TGTGCCAGCAGCGTAGACCTAGAGTTCTACAATGAGCAGTTCTTC
>many|TRBV7-9|TRBD2|TRBJ2-1
CASSLEERGYNEQFF
TGTGCCAGCAGCCTCGAGGAGCGGGGGTACAATGAGCAGTTCTTC
>.|TRBV18|TRBD2|TRBJ2-1
CASSAIAGAWYNEQFF
TGTGCCAGCTCAGCCATAGCGGGAGCATGGTACAATGAGCAGTTCTTC
>many|TRBV5-1|TRBD1|TRBJ2-1
CASSLDRGEQFF
TGCGCCAGCAGCCTTGACAGGGGTGAGCAGTTCTTC
>many|TRBV4-1|TRBD1|TRBJ1-1
CASSQDWGTGGGTEAFF
TGCGCCAGCAGCCAAGATTGGGGGACAGGGGGCGGTACTGAAGCTTTCTTT
>few|TRBV11-3|.|TRBJ2-2
CASSLGATATGELFF
TGTGCCAGCAGCTTAGGGGCAACAGCCACCGGGGAGCTGTTTTTT
>few|TRBV20-1|.|TRBJ1-4
CSAYGPLAPEKLFF
TGCAGTGCTTACGGACCCTTGGCGCCTGAAAAACTGTTTTTT
>many|TRBV5-1|.|TRBJ2-1
CASSLYSEPPNNEQFF
TGCGCCAGCAGCTTGTACTCGGAACCACCCAACAATGAGCAGTTCTTC
>many|TRBV5-1|.|TRBJ1-1
CASSLGGSGRNTEAFF
TGCGCCAGCAGCTTGGGAGGGTCGGGGCGGAACACTGAAGCTTTCTTT
>many|TRBV4-1|.|TRBJ2-5
CASSQYWQGGETQYF
TGCGCCAGCAGCCAATACTGGCAGGGTGGCGAGACCCAGTACTTC
>many|TRBV20-1|.|TRBJ2-7
CSATQSHYEQYF
TGCAGTGCTACTCAGTCTCACTACGAGCAGTACTTC
>many|TRBV4-1|TRBD1|TRBJ1-5
CASSPETGTANQPQHF
TGCGCCAGCAGCCCCGAGACCGGGACAGCCAATCAGCCCCAGCATTTT
>many|TRBV7-9|TRBD1|TRBJ2-1
CASSWDSHNEQFF
TGTGCCAGCAGCTGGGACAGCCACAATGAGCAGTTCTTC
>.|TRBV4-1|TRBD1|TRBJ1-6
CASSADRGLDSHLHF
TGCGCCAGCAGCGCGGACAGGGGATTAGATTCACACCTCCACTTT
>many|TRBV5-6|.|TRBJ1-2
CASSLGLKGGYTF
TGTGCCAGCAGCCTCGGACTCAAGGGTGGCTACACCTTC
>.|TRBV7-9|TRBD1|TRBJ2-1
CASSPRDSQADEQFF
TGTGCCAGCAGCCCCAGGGACAGTCAGGCGGATGAGCAGTTCTTC
>once|TRBV6-5|TRBD2|TRBJ2-1
CASRSSGSSYNAQFF
TGTGCCAGCAGATCGAGCGGGAGCTCTTACAATGCGCAGTTCTTC
>many|TRBV21-1|.|TRBJ1-5
CASSMSGTGGFMNQPQHF
TGTGCCAGCAGCATGTCCGGGACAGGGGGCTTTATGAATCAGCCCCAGCATTTT
>many|TRBV10-3|TRBD2|TRBJ2-1
CAISPGLALGWNEQFF
TGTGCCATCAGTCCGGGACTAGCTTTAGGCTGGAATGAGCAGTTCTTC
>many|TRBV5-1|.|TRBJ2-1
CASSLEGGFYNEQFF
TGCGCCAGCAGCTTGGAGGGGGGATTTTACAATGAGCAGTTCTTC
>many|TRBV10-3|.|TRBJ1-2
CATFAQGFYGYTF
TGTGCCACCTTCGCACAGGGCTTCTATGGCTACACCTTC